Following are 31 T cell receptor beta chains from one sample sequenced in a study of shared clonotypes between healthy human individuals. Assay: immunoSEQ multiplex PCR; the TCRdb copy retains only in-frame clones and omits some. The profile shows about 1 million clones, about 75% of them singletons. Input material: memory CD4+ T cells sorted from blood. Subset of the sample: CD45RA-negative fraction. The source is a man between 18 and 35 years old in good health.

The rearrangement joins TRBV14 to TRBJ2-1; no clear D. CDR1 and CDR2 (germline): SGHDN, FVKESK. The length of the CDR3 is 15 residues. V gave up 2 bases and J gave up 5 bases, with 13 bases separating them. In DNA form, the CDR3 reads TGTGCCAGCAGCCAATTCGGCATAGGGAACAATGAGCAGTTCTTC. It codes for CASSQFGIGNNEQFF.

The rearrangement joins TRBV9 to TRBJ2-5; 10 bases are shared with TRBD2. V trimming: 4 bases; J trimming: 4 bases; junction bases outside the gene matches: 7. This CDR3 is 15 amino acids long. The germline gives CDR1 SGDLS, CDR2 YYNGEE. CDR3 in DNA: TGTGCCAGCAGCACGCCAAGCGGGGGGGTAGAGACCCAGTACTTC. Residues: CASSTPSGGVETQYF.

This CDR3 is CASSLAFPSGTLQETQYF. DNA for the CDR3: TGTGCCAGCAGCTTAGCATTTCCCTCCGGGACCCTTCAAGAGACCCAGTACTTC. V is TRBV7-2 and J is TRBJ2-5, with D perhaps assigned TRBD1 or TRBD2 (5 bases each). The CDR3 has 18 amino acids. Per the germline V gene, CDR1 is SGHTA and CDR2 is FQGNSA. V was clipped by 0 bases and J by 2 bases, with 19 bases between them.

The chain links TRBV28 to TRBJ2-7; no definite D call. There are 16 residues in the CDR3. V was trimmed by 4 bases and J by 7 bases, leaving 23 bases between them. Germline CDR1 reads MDHEN; CDR2 reads SYDVKM. CDR3 coding DNA: TGTGCCAGCAGTTCCCCCCTGGGGAAGGGCGAAGGAGAGCAGTACTTC. This codes for CASSSPLGKGEGEQYF. Complete variable domain (other parts from reference TRBV28 and TRBJ2-7): DVKVTQSSRYLVKRTGEKVFLECVQDMDHENMFWYRQDPGLGLRLIYFSYDVKMKEKGDIPEGYSVSREKKERFSLILESASTNQTSMYLCASSSPLGKGEGEQYFGPGTRLTVT.

This chain's CDR3 is CASSLESGTGELFF. The CDR3 coding sequence is TGTGCCAGCAGCCTGGAGTCAGGGACCGGGGAGCTGTTTTTT. The chain employs TRBV6-4 and TRBJ2-2; possible D gene TRBD1, 5 bases. The CDR3 extends over 14 amino acids. V dropped 6 bases and J dropped 5 bases, with 13 bases sitting between them. CDR1 is MRHNA and CDR2 is SNTAGT in the germline V gene.

The chain employs TRBV4-3 and TRBJ1-2; D not resolved. Deletions cut 3 bases from V and 8 bases from J, with 10 bases between. Germline V gene data show CDR1 as LGHNA and CDR2 as YSLEER. This CDR3 is built from 12 residues. CDR3 sequence (DNA): TGCGCCAGCAGCCAGGCCTCGGCGGGCTACACCTTC. Residues: CASSQASAGYTF.

This chain links TRBV28 with TRBJ1-2; TRBD1 aligns across 7 bases. The CDR3 spans 11 residues. Germline trimming cut 5 bases from V and 9 bases from J; bases unmatched to any gene: 3. CDR1 and CDR2 from the germline V gene are MDHEN and SYDVKM. In DNA form, the CDR3 reads TGTGCCAGCAGTCACAGGGGCAGCTACACCTTC. Translated: CASSHRGSYTF.

The V call is TRBV28, the J call TRBJ2-2, with no clear D. The V and J ends lost 6 bases and 8 bases respectively, with 16 bases between them. Germline CDR1 and CDR2: MDHEN and SYDVKM. The CDR3 contains 14 residues. DNA for the CDR3: TGTGCCAGCAGCCCCAGTGGGGTTAGGGGGGAGCTGTTTTTT. Residues: CASSPSGVRGELFF.

The chain carries TRBV6-1 and TRBJ1-2; TRBD1 matches at 7 bases. Per the germline V gene, CDR1 is MNHNS and CDR2 is SASEGT. V shed 8 bases and J 2 bases; nucleotides not matched to a gene: 5. The CDR3 is 13 residues long. DNA of the CDR3: TGTGCCAGCGGAGACAGGGAAAACTATGGCTACACCTTC. Translated: CASGDRENYGYTF.

The V and J genes are TRBV13 and TRBJ1-5; D ambiguous. The germline gives CDR1 PRHDT, CDR2 FYEKMQ (reference sequence). V lost 0 bases and J 4 bases, leaving 10 bases between the germline ends. CDR3 size: 15 residues. The DNA of the CDR3 is TGTGCCAGCAGCTTAGGACCCGGGGTAAATCAGCCCCAGCATTTT. Translated: CASSLGPGVNQPQHF.

The chain is built from TRBV7-9 and TRBJ1-2, with D possibly matching TRBD1 (6 bases). The ends were cut back, 2 bases at V and 7 bases at J, with 17 bases in the middle. Germline V gene lookup returns CDR1 SEHNR and CDR2 FQNEAQ (reference sequence). The CDR3 contains 15 residues. DNA of the CDR3: TGTGCCAGCAGCTTACTCAACAGGGAACAGGCTGGCTACACCTTC. Protein: CASSLLNREQAGYTF.

The chain combines TRBV7-2 with TRBJ1-1; D ambiguous. Germline CDR1 and CDR2: SGHTA and FQGNSA. Trimming removed 1 base at V and 3 bases at J, with 15 bases between. The CDR3 is made up of 16 amino acids. The CDR3 region has the DNA TGTGCCAGCAGCTTAGAGCGGCAGCGGCGGGACACTGAAGCTTTCTTT. This encodes CASSLERQRRDTEAFF.

Regarding this clone: This sample also contains other DNA sequences that code for the same CDR3. The gene calls are TRBV11-2 and TRBJ1-5, with D unclear. Looked up from germline, CDR1 is SGHAT and CDR2 is FQNNGV. CDR3 length: 13 amino acids. Trimming removed 5 bases from V and 5 bases from J, with 10 bases in between. CDR3 amino acids: CASSLELDQPQHF. The CDR3 coding sequence is TGTGCCAGCAGCCTGGAACTCGATCAGCCCCAGCATTTT. Full variable domain (rest looked up from reference TRBV11-2 and TRBJ1-5): EAGVAQSPRYKIIEKRQSVAFWCNPISGHATLYWYQQILGQGPKLLIQFQNNGVVDDSQLPKDRFSAERLKGVDSTLKIQPAKLEDSAVYLCASSLELDQPQHFGDGTRLSIL.

This sequence joins TRBV6-1 and TRBJ1-6; TRBD1 aligns across 8 bases. The CDR3 spans 16 residues. CDR1 is MNHNS and CDR2 is SASEGT in the germline V gene. V was clipped by 2 bases and J by 7 bases; unmatched bases: 7. The CDR3 reads CASSENGGQGNSPLHF. DNA for the CDR3: TGTGCCAGCAGTGAAAATGGAGGACAGGGCAATTCACCCCTCCACTTT.

The gene calls are TRBV7-9 and TRBJ1-3, with D hard to call. The CDR3 spans 12 residues. CDR1 is SEHNR, CDR2 FQNEAQ, per germline (reference sequence). The ends were cut back, 5 bases at V and 10 bases at J, with 12 bases in the middle. CDR3 nucleotides: TGTGCCAGCAGCCTAACTAGGGAGACCATATATTTT. Translating gives CASSLTRETIYF. Full variable domain (remainder filled in from reference TRBV7-9 and TRBJ1-3): DTGVSQNPRHKITKRGQNVTFRCDPISEHNRLYWYRQTLGQGPEFLTYFQNEAQLEKSRLLSDRFSAERPKGSFSTLEIQRTEQGDSAMYLCASSLTRETIYFGEGSWLTVV.

In the case of this clone: This same CDR3 is encoded by further DNA sequences in the sample. The gene calls are TRBV7-9 and TRBJ1-1; TRBD1 matches 8 bases. J gave up 4 bases and V 8 bases, and 3 bases lay outside the gene matches. Germline-derived CDR1 and CDR2 are SEHNR and FQNEAQ (reference sequence). This CDR3 region has 12 residues. The CDR3 region is CASGQGTTEAFF. CDR3 in DNA: TGTGCCAGCGGACAGGGTACCACTGAAGCTTTCTTT.

V and J are TRBV10-2 and TRBJ2-5, with D unresolved. There are 13 residues in the CDR3. Trimming stripped 4 bases from V and 5 bases from J, with 11 bases between. Germline assignment: CDR1 WSHSY and CDR2 SAAADI. Here the CDR3 reads CASSVGVWETQYF. Written as DNA, the CDR3 is TGCGCCAGCAGTGTTGGGGTATGGGAGACCCAGTACTTC.

The chain links TRBV6-6 to TRBJ2-7, with 7 nucleotides matching TRBD2. The CDR3 runs 15 residues. Germline V gene lookup returns CDR1 MNHNY and CDR2 SVGAGI (reference sequence). V trimming: 6 bases; J trimming: 7 bases; junction bases outside the gene matches: 15. The CDR3 DNA reads as TGTGCCAGCAGCTTCGACAGCGGGGCTTTTACGGAGCAGTACTTC. As protein: CASSFDSGAFTEQYF.

V gene TRBV19 combines with J gene TRBJ1-2; 12 bases fit TRBD1. V was pared by 2 bases and J by 4 bases, with 11 bases of the junction left unmatched. Germline V lookup: CDR1 LNHDA, CDR2 SQIVND (reference sequence). This CDR3 spans 18 amino acids. DNA of the CDR3: TGTGCCAGTAGTATAACCGGGACAGGGGGCGCGATCGCCTATGGCTACACCTTC. This encodes CASSITGTGGAIAYGYTF.

This clone was found once. V gene TRBV11-3 combines with J gene TRBJ2-3; D is unresolved. The length of the CDR3 is 17 residues. Germline V gene sequence: CDR1 SGHNT, CDR2 YENEEA. Trimming removed 1 base at V and 2 bases at J, with 16 bases between. This CDR3 is CASSLAPDGLFTDTQYF. CDR3 DNA sequence: TGTGCCAGCAGCTTAGCCCCAGACGGTCTTTTCACAGATACGCAGTATTTT. The entire variable domain, with the rest obtained from reference TRBV11-3 and TRBJ2-3, is as follows: EAGVVQSPRYKIIEKKQPVAFWCNPISGHNTLYWYLQNLGQGPELLIRYENEEAVDDSQLPKDRFSAERLKGVDSTLKIQPAELGDSAVYLCASSLAPDGLFTDTQYFGPGTRLTVL.

V gene TRBV9 combines with J gene TRBJ2-7; D gene ambiguous. V gave up 4 bases and J gave up 3 bases, with 17 bases separating them. CDR1 is SGDLS and CDR2 is YYNGEE in the germline V gene. CDR3 length: 15 amino acids. The CDR3 DNA reads TGTGCCAGCAGCCCCCAGGAATTGGGGTACTACGAGCAGTACTTC. It yields the protein CASSPQELGYYEQYF.

The chain uses TRBV15 and TRBJ1-5, with 9 bases aligning to TRBD1. Unmatched junction bases numbered 3, after V lost 1 base and J lost 5 bases. CDR3 size: 15 residues. CDR1 and CDR2 (germline): LNHNV, YYDKDF (reference sequence). Here the CDR3 reads CATSRGGQGYQPQHF. CDR3 DNA: TGTGCCACCAGCAGAGGGGGACAGGGCTATCAGCCCCAGCATTTT.

This clone was seen more than once but under ten times. V is TRBV5-3 and J is TRBJ2-7; maybe TRBD1 (6 bases). TRBV5-3 is placed among ORFs of uncertain function. This CDR3 is 15 amino acids long. The V end was cut by 4 bases, the J end by 0 bases, with 14 bases between. Written as DNA, the CDR3 is TGTGCCAGAAGCCCCGTGGACAGTTACTCCTACGAGCAGTACTTC. This gives the protein CARSPVDSYSYEQYF.

J is TRBJ2-7 and V is TRBV7-2; TRBD2 agrees at 7 bases. Germline CDR1 reads SGHTA; CDR2 reads FQGNSA. V was clipped by 3 bases and J by 4 bases; unmatched bases: 6. The CDR3 extends over 14 amino acids. CDR3 protein: CASSFTGLVYEQYF. The CDR3 DNA is TGTGCCAGCAGCTTCACTGGACTAGTGTACGAGCAGTACTTC. Complete variable domain (other parts from reference TRBV7-2 and TRBJ2-7): GAGVSQSPSNKVTEKGKDVELRCDPISGHTALYWYRQSLGQGLEFLIYFQGNSAPDKSGLPSDRFSAERTGGSVSTLTIQRTQQEDSAVYLCASSFTGLVYEQYFGPGTRLTVT.

The rearrangement joins TRBV5-4 to TRBJ2-1; either TRBD1 or TRBD2 may fit D (6 bases each). Germline values: CDR1 SGHNT, CDR2 YYREEE (reference sequence). This CDR3 has 15 residues. The V gene lost 0 bases and the J gene lost 7 bases, with 14 bases spanning the gap. The CDR3 protein is CASSLERGVPNEQFF. CDR3 coding DNA: TGTGCCAGCAGCTTGGAAAGGGGGGTCCCTAATGAGCAGTTCTTC.

Note on this clone: The same CDR3 arises from other DNA sequences in this sample as well. The chain uses TRBV6-5 and TRBJ1-1; 10 bases are shared with TRBD1. CDR1 and CDR2 (germline): MNHEY, SVGAGI. The CDR3 has 13 amino acids. Germline trimming cut 3 bases from V and 7 bases from J; bases unmatched to any gene: 2. Here the CDR3 DNA reads TGTGCCAGCAGTTATCGGGACAGGGGTGAAGCTTTCTTT. This codes for CASSYRDRGEAFF.

The genes are TRBV6-4 and TRBJ2-3; 14 positions match TRBD2. The trim removed 9 bases at V and 6 bases at J, leaving 11 bases unmatched. Per the germline V gene, CDR1 is MRHNA and CDR2 is SNTAGT. The CDR3 spans 16 residues. The CDR3 spells CARPIGLAGGADTQYF. The CDR3 DNA follows: TGTGCCAGGCCCATTGGACTAGCGGGGGGCGCGGATACGCAGTATTTT.

This chain links TRBV7-9 with TRBJ1-2, with 9 positions matching TRBD1. Germline CDR1 reads SEHNR; CDR2 reads FQNEAQ (reference sequence). J gave up 7 bases and V 3 bases, and 6 bases lay outside the gene matches. The length of the CDR3 is 14 residues. CDR3 residues: CASSFLGTGSGYTF. The CDR3 DNA reads TGTGCCAGCAGCTTCCTGGGGACAGGGTCTGGCTACACCTTC.

V usage is TRBV6-1 and J usage is TRBJ1-2, with 11 bases matching TRBD1. Germline values: CDR1 MNHNS, CDR2 SASEGT. After removal of 2 bases from V and 4 bases from J, the junction contained 6 bases not matched to a gene. This CDR3 is 16 amino acids long. CDR3 DNA sequence: TGTGCCAGCAGTGAAAAGAGGGGGACAGGGGGCTATGGCTACACCTTC. It translates to CASSEKRGTGGYGYTF.

This clone was counted at least ten times. The chain employs TRBV21-1 and TRBJ1-2; the DNA was not compared with TRBD1, the D call given in the table. TRBV21-1 is classified as a pseudogene. This CDR3 spans 15 amino acids. CDR3: CASSGRDRENYGYTF. The CDR3 DNA follows: TGTGCCAGCAGCGGACGGGACAGGGAGAATTATGGCTACACCTTC.

The rearrangement links TRBV9 to TRBJ2-5; D gene uncertain. The J call is uncertain, as TRBJ2-7 better fits the DNA end. CDR1 and CDR2 from the germline V gene are SGDLS and YYNGEE. The CDR3 length is 14 residues. The CDR3 region has the DNA TGTGCCAGCTCCCCGGGTCTCACCACTGGCGAGCAGTACTTC. Its translation is CASSPGLTTGEQYF.